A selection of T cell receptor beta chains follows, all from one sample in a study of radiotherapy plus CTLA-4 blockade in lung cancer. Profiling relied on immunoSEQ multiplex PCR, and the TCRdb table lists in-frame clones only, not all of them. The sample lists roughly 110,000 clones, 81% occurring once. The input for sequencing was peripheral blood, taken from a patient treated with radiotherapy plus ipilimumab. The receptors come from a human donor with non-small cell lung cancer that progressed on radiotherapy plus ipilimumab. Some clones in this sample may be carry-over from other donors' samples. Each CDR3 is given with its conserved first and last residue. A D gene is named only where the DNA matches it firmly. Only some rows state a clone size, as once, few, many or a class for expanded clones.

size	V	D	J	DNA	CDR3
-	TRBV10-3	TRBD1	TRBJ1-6	TGTGCCATCAGTCAACAGGGGGCTACCTATAATTCACCCCTCCACTTT	CAISQQGATYNSPLHF
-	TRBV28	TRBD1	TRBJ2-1	TGTGCCAGCTACTCCTTCCAGGGGGCCTTCTACAATGAGCAGTTCTTC	CASYSFQGAFYNEQFF
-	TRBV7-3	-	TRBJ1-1	TGTGCCAGCAGCCTACAGGGTTACACTGAAGCTTTCTTT	CASSLQGYTEAFF
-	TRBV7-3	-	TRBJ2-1	TGTGCCAGCAGCTTAACTAGCTCCATTAGCAATGAGCAGTTCTTC	CASSLTSSISNEQFF
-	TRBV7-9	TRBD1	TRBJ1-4	TGTGCCAGCAGCTCCAGACAGGGCGATGGTGAAAAACTGTTTTTT	CASSSRQGDGEKLFF
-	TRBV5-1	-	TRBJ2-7	TGCGCCAGCAGCCTACACGGGACCAATAACTACGAGCAGTACTTC	CASSLHGTNNYEQYF
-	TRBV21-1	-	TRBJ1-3	TGTGCCAGCAGCAAAGTGACGACCTCTGGAAACACCATATATTTT	CASSKVTTSGNTIYF
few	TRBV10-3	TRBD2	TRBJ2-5	TGTGCCGCGAAGGAGCGGGGGGACCAAGAGACCCAGTACTTC	CAAKERGDQETQYF
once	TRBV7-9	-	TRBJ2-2	TGTGCCAGCATTCGGACGGGAACCGGGGAGCTGTTTTTT	CASIRTGTGELFF
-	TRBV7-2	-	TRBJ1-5	TGTGCCAGCAGTTTCCGGGAGGGAGTGCCCCAGCATTTT	CASSFREGVPQHF
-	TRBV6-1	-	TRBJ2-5	TGTGCCAGCAGATTGGACAACCAAGAGACCCAGTACTTC	CASRLDNQETQYF
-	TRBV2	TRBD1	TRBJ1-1	TGTGCCAGCAGCTCCCGGGACAGGATGAACACTGAAGCTTTCTTT	CASSSRDRMNTEAFF
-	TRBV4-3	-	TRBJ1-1	TGCGCCAGCAGCCGGGGAACGGGGGCGATCGGGGGCGGAAACACTGAAGCTTTCTTT	CASSRGTGAIGGGNTEAFF
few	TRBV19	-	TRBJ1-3	TGTGCCAGTAGTATCCAAGGCTCGGCTGGAAACACCATATATTTT	CASSIQGSAGNTIYF
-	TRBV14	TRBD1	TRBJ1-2	TGTGCCAGCAGCCAAGATTTGTCCAGGGGGCCTTACGGCTACACCTTC	CASSQDLSRGPYGYTF
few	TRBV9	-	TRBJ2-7	TGTGCCAGCAGCGTAGGGACGGCCCGGAACGAGCAGTACTTC	CASSVGTARNEQYF
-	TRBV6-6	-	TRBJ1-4	TGTGCCAGCAGTAGCCAGATGGCTAATGAAAAACTGATTTTT	CASSSQMANEKLIF
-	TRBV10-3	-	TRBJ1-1	TGTGCCATCAGTGATTGGGGGGGTAGGGAGAACACTGAAGCTTTCTTT	CAISDWGGRENTEAFF
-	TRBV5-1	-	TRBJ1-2	TGCGCCAGCAGCTTAGGACAGTCCTCTAACTATGGCTACACCTTC	CASSLGQSSNYGYTF
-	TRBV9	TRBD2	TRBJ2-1	TGTGCCAGCAGCGTGACCGGGACTACCAACAATGAGCAGTTCTTC	CASSVTGTTNNEQFF
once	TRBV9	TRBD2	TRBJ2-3	TGTGCCAGCAGCGTAGTTGGACTAGCGGGGGGGAGCACAGATACGCAGTATTTT	CASSVVGLAGGSTDTQYF
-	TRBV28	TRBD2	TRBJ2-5	TGTGCCAGCGGGGAACCGGGACTAGCGGGACCGGGGGCCCAGTACTTC	CASGEPGLAGPGAQYF
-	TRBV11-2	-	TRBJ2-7	TGTGCCAGCAGCTTAGGAGGTTGGGGACTCTACGAGCAGTACTTC	CASSLGGWGLYEQYF
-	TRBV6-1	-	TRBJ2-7	TGTGCCAGCAGTGAGCCGGGATCCAGAACCCACGAGCAGTACTTC	CASSEPGSRTHEQYF
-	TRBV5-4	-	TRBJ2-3	TGTGCCAGCAGCCTGCGGGCGGGACTTAGCACAGATACGCAGTATTTT	CASSLRAGLSTDTQYF